This TCR beta chain derives from a study of a mutant IDH1 vaccine in newly diagnosed glioma. For the study at large: The patients received vaccinations eight times, in weeks 1, 3, 5, 7, 11, 15, 19 and 23.

Time point specified: week 23, last vaccination. Every vaccine dose comprised 300 ug of mutant IDH1 20-mer peptide plus topical imiquimod. New WHO grade 3 or 4 astrocytomas that were IDH1-mutant and ATRX-lost occurred in the donors. Germline values: CDR1 MNHNS, CDR2 SASEGT. The CDR3 extends over 13 amino acids. Deletions cut 4 bases from V and 10 bases from J, with 11 bases between. As for this clone: What it binds is unknown.

Using immunoSEQ multiplex PCR, the repertoire was profiled, and TCRdb retains in-frame clones only, with some absent. The table has 50,000 to 60,000 clones, 80% seen once. Material: PBMCs, obtained from a glioma patient whose treatment included an IDH1 peptide vaccine. The sequence came from a man aged 40-55 years with glioma. The rearrangement uses TRBV6-1 and TRBJ1-6; D gene unclear. CDR3 loop: CASSGVPESPLHF. The CDR3 bases are TGTGCCAGCAGTGGGGTCCCTGAATCACCCCTCCACTTT.